These 27 T cell receptor beta chains were sequenced from one sample in a study of blood T cell repertoires in COVID-19. TCRdb keeps only in-frame clones here, not all; method: immunoSEQ multiplex PCR. The sample carries 250,000 to 300,000 clones, over 75% recorded once. Sequencing input: peripheral blood. The receptors were gathered from a woman in her 70s with acute or convalescent COVID-19.

The chain links TRBV5-5 to TRBJ2-3; D is perhaps TRBD1 (6 bases). V lost 2 bases and J lost 3, with 10 bases in between. Germline assignment: CDR1 SGHKS and CDR2 YYEKEE (reference sequence). This CDR3 has 14 amino acids. The CDR3 DNA sequence: TGTGCCAGCAGCTTAGTGGACAGAACAGATACGCAGTATTTT. Amino acid sequence: CASSLVDRTDTQYF.

This clone showed up just a few times. The V gene is TRBV10-3, the J gene TRBJ2-7; 8 bases agree with TRBD2. CDR1 and CDR2 (germline): ENHRY, SYGVKD. The CDR3 spans 12 residues. V dropped 8 bases and J dropped 9; count of bases not matched to a gene: 9. The CDR3 loop is CAIAGGDTSQYF. CDR3 bases: TGTGCCATCGCGGGGGGAGATACGTCGCAGTACTTC.

This chain connects TRBV6-5 to TRBJ1-3; TRBD1 is a possible D gene (5 bases). The CDR3 runs 14 residues. Germline lookup yields CDR1 MNHEY and CDR2 SVGAGI. The ends were cut back, 10 bases at V and 0 bases at J, with 13 bases in the middle. CDR3 nucleotide sequence: TGTGCCACCTCGGGACTGAGCTCTGGAAACACCATATATTTT. The encoded protein is CATSGLSSGNTIYF.

The chain joins TRBV18 to TRBJ2-1; D is ambiguous. Germline lookup yields CDR1 KGHSH and CDR2 LQKENI. There are 16 residues in the CDR3. The V end was cut by 6 bases, the J end by 6 bases, with 21 bases between. The CDR3 region is CASSLRLSDSINEQFF. The CDR3 DNA follows: TGTGCCAGCTCCCTTAGATTATCCGATAGCATCAATGAGCAGTTCTTC.

The J gene is TRBJ1-1, the V gene TRBV23-1; a possible D gene is TRBD1 (5 bases). TRBV23-1 is filed as an ORF, its function uncertain. Deletions cut 0 bases from V and 7 bases from J, with 12 bases between. The CDR3 is 14 residues long. CDR3 protein: CASSQSGGGFEAFF. The CDR3 DNA follows: TGCGCCAGCAGTCAATCGGGGGGGGGATTTGAAGCTTTCTTT.

The V and J genes are TRBV18 and TRBJ1-6; no clear D gene. The CDR3 runs 16 residues. Trimming stripped 0 bases from V and 0 bases from J, with 6 bases between. The V gene's germline CDR1 is KGHSH and CDR2 LQKENI. DNA for the CDR3: TGTGCCAGCTCACCACCCATGAGCTCCTATAATTCACCCCTCCACTTT. This gives the protein CASSPPMSSYNSPLHF. Filled out from reference TRBV18 and TRBJ1-6, the complete variable domain reads NAGVMQNPRHLVRRRGQEARLRCSPMKGHSHVYWYRQLPEEGLKFMVYLQKENIIDESGMPKERFSAEFPKEGPSILRIQQVVRGDSAAYFCASSPPMSSYNSPLHFGNGTRLTVT.

The CDR3 region has the DNA TGTGCCAGTAGTAACAGGGAGGGACGCGGCTACACCTTC. Its translation is CASSNREGRGYTF. The chain joins TRBV19 to TRBJ1-2; D may be TRBD1 (6 bases). The CDR3 runs 13 residues. Trimming took off 4 bases at V and 8 bases at J, with 14 bases between the two ends. Germline V gene lookup returns CDR1 LNHDA and CDR2 SQIVND (reference sequence).

This chain joins TRBV7-9 and TRBJ1-5, with TRBD1 matching over 12 bases. The V segment lost 3 bases and the J segment 6 bases; nucleotides outside the gene matches: 3. The CDR3 consists of 15 residues. Germline assignment: CDR1 SEHNR and CDR2 FQNEAQ (reference sequence). For the CDR3, the DNA is TGTGCCAGCAGCTTGGGACAGGGGGCGCCTCAGCCCCAGCATTTT. The encoded protein is CASSLGQGAPQPQHF.

This sequence joins TRBV3-1 (or the pseudogene TRBV3-2) and TRBJ2-7, with D hard to call. Trimming stripped 0 bases from V and 9 bases from J, with 12 bases between. Germline loops: CDR1 LGHDT, CDR2 YNNKEL (reference sequence). The CDR3 sequence is 13 residues long. The CDR3 bases are TGTGCCAGCAGCCAAGACAGGTTTGGTGGGCAGTACTTC. As protein: CASSQDRFGGQYF.

The CDR3 is CAWRTGDTEAFF. As DNA, the CDR3 is TGTGCCTGGAGAACAGGGGACACTGAAGCTTTCTTT. This chain links TRBV19 with TRBJ1-1; TRBD1 agrees at 7 bases. Trimming removed 11 bases from V and 3 bases from J; junction bases left unmatched: 6. This CDR3 is built from 12 residues. Germline V gene lookup returns CDR1 LNHDA and CDR2 SQIVND (reference sequence).

The rearrangement uses TRBV13 and TRBJ1-4; 8 nucleotides match TRBD1. The CDR3 runs to 15 residues. From germline, CDR1 is PRHDT and CDR2 FYEKMQ (reference sequence). V was clipped by 2 bases and J by 8 bases; unmatched bases: 7. For the CDR3, the DNA is TGTGCCAGCAGCTTACGGGCAGGGGGCGCGGAAAAACTGTTTTTT. Residues: CASSLRAGGAEKLFF.

The chain employs TRBV30 and TRBJ1-3; D is undetermined. Germline values: CDR1 GTSNPN, CDR2 SVGIG (reference sequence). The CDR3 has 13 residues. V was trimmed by 6 bases and J by 2 bases, leaving 11 bases between them. The CDR3 bases are TGTGCCTGTACCGGGGAAACTGGAAACACCATATATTTT. This translates into CACTGETGNTIYF.

The rearrangement joins TRBV28 to TRBJ1-2, with D possibly matching TRBD1 (5 bases). This CDR3 spans 14 amino acids. Germline V lookup: CDR1 MDHEN, CDR2 SYDVKM. Trimming took 0 bases from V and 9 from J, leaving 14 bases between them. CDR3 coding DNA: TGTGCCAGCAGTTTATGGGAATCGGGGGGTAGCTACACCTTC. Its protein is CASSLWESGGSYTF.

The rearrangement uses TRBV3-1 (or the pseudogene TRBV3-2) and TRBJ2-7; TRBD1 is a possible D gene (7 bases). V was cut by 1 base and J by 13 bases, with 17 bases left in between. Germline assignment: CDR1 LGHDT and CDR2 YNNKEL (reference sequence). The CDR3 consists of 13 residues. CDR3 in DNA: TGTGCCAGCAGCCAAGGGACAGGAGGGTTTGGATACTTC. Its protein product is CASSQGTGGFGYF.

This chain links TRBV19 with TRBJ1-2; D may be TRBD1 (6 bases). The CDR3 extends over 13 amino acids. Between the trimmed V and J ends, which lost 7 bases and 8 bases, there was a span of 17 bases. Germline V lookup: CDR1 LNHDA, CDR2 SQIVND (reference sequence). CDR3 nucleotide sequence: TGTGCCAGTACCCCGAACAGGGAAAGGGGCTACACCTTC. Translated, it gives CASTPNRERGYTF.

The genes are TRBV6-5 and TRBJ1-2; D is perhaps TRBD1 (5 bases). Germline CDR1 MNHEY, CDR2 SVGAGI. The CDR3 totals 13 residues. V lost 6 bases to trimming and J lost 5 bases, with 13 bases between them. The CDR3 nucleotides are TGTGCCAGCAGGGCCAGGGAGGGGTATGGCTACACCTTC. Residues: CASRAREGYGYTF.

V and J are TRBV2 and TRBJ2-1, with D unresolved. CDR3 length equals 15 residues. Deletions cut 6 bases from V and 0 bases from J, with 12 bases between. The V gene's germline CDR1 is SNHLY and CDR2 FYNNEI. Written as DNA, the CDR3 is TGTGCCAGCAGAATCACGATGAGCTCCTACAATGAGCAGTTCTTC. Protein sequence: CASRITMSSYNEQFF.

The V and J genes are TRBV10-3 and TRBJ1-2; D uncertain. This CDR3 region has 13 residues. V was clipped by 8 bases and J by 7 bases, with 17 bases between them. Germline values: CDR1 ENHRY, CDR2 SYGVKD. CDR3 amino acids: CAISKFGEGGYTF. CDR3 nucleotides: TGTGCCATCTCCAAATTCGGGGAGGGTGGCTACACCTTC.

The chain is built from TRBV5-1 and TRBJ1-4; TRBD1 agrees at 7 bases. Germline V gene lookup returns CDR1 SGHRS and CDR2 YFSETQ. This CDR3 is 18 amino acids long. The J segment lost 8 bases and the V segment lost 0 bases, leaving 16 bases of the junction unmatched. The CDR3 DNA reads as TGCGCCAGCAGCTTGGGAGCGAGGCCAGGGGGTAGTAGGGAAAAACTGTTTTTT. This encodes CASSLGARPGGSREKLFF.

This sequence joins TRBV20-1 and TRBJ1-2; tentative D call: TRBD1 (5 bases). CDR1 is DFQATT and CDR2 is SNEGSKA in the germline V gene (reference sequence). The CDR3 contains 11 residues. The ends were cut back, 6 bases at V and 7 bases at J, with 12 bases in the middle. CDR3 amino acids: CSAPRDRGYTF. CDR3 coding DNA: TGCAGTGCCCCCAGGGATCGTGGCTACACCTTC.

The chain carries TRBV15 and TRBJ1-1; TRBD1 is a possible D gene (6 bases). This CDR3 is built from 18 residues. V was clipped by 1 base and J by 1 base, with 19 bases between them. CDR1 LNHNV and CDR2 YYDKDF come from the germline V gene (reference sequence). DNA for the CDR3: TGTGCCACCAGCAGAGGTCGGTTTTATCCAGGGGCGAACACTGAAGCTTTCTTT. It codes for CATSRGRFYPGANTEAFF.

J is TRBJ1-3 and V is TRBV15; D is unclear. CDR3 size: 18 residues. Trimming shortened V by 0 bases and J by 3 bases, and 18 bases separated the two germline ends. CDR1 and CDR2 from the germline V gene are LNHNV and YYDKDF (reference sequence). The CDR3 loop is CATSRDTGSLTGGNTIYF. The CDR3 DNA reads TGTGCCACCAGCAGAGATACTGGCAGCCTCACGGGTGGAAACACCATATATTTT. Full variable domain (outside the CDR3, taken from reference TRBV15 and TRBJ1-3): DAMVIQNPRYQVTQFGKPVTLSCSQTLNHNVMYWYQQKSSQAPKLLFHYYDKDFNNEADTPDNFQSRRPNTSFCFLDIRSPGLGDTAMYLCATSRDTGSLTGGNTIYFGEGSWLTVV.

The chain carries TRBV5-1 and TRBJ2-2; a possible D gene is TRBD2 (6 bases). Per the germline V gene, CDR1 is SGHRS and CDR2 is YFSETQ. V was pared by 7 bases and J by 3 bases, with 13 bases between. This CDR3 spans 14 amino acids. DNA of the CDR3: TGCGCCAGCCGTCGGCCGGGAGACACCGGGGAGCTGTTTTTT. It is translated as CASRRPGDTGELFF.

This clone came up once. The genes are TRBV5-4 and TRBJ1-2; possible D gene TRBD1, 5 bases. Trimming cost V 1 base and J 4 bases, with 11 bases left between them. Per germline, CDR1 SGHNT and CDR2 YYREEE (reference sequence). The CDR3 has 14 residues. CDR3 coding DNA: TGTGCCAGCAGCTTGCAGGGTCCCACCTATGGCTACACCTTC. It yields the protein CASSLQGPTYGYTF.

The chain joins TRBV10-3 to TRBJ1-5, with D perhaps matching TRBD1 (6 bases). Trimming cost V 4 bases and J 1 base, with 8 bases left between them. Germline-derived CDR1 and CDR2 are ENHRY and SYGVKD. The CDR3 runs to 14 residues. CDR3 bases: TGTGCCATCAGTGCGGGACAAAGCAATCAGCCCCAGCATTTT. It yields the protein CAISAGQSNQPQHF.

The chain uses TRBV3-1 (or the pseudogene TRBV3-2) and TRBJ2-3, with 15 bases fitting TRBD2. V was pared by 4 bases and J by 7 bases, with 6 bases of the junction left unmatched. Germline lookup yields CDR1 LGHDT and CDR2 YNNKEL (reference sequence). The CDR3 has 16 residues. The CDR3, as DNA: TGTGCCAGCAGCCTGGGACTAGCGGGGGGCCTAAATACGCAGTATTTT. Protein sequence: CASSLGLAGGLNTQYF.

V is TRBV7-9 and J is TRBJ2-1; a weak D match, TRBD1 (5 bases). Trimming took off 4 bases at V and 4 bases at J, with 11 bases between the two ends. The CDR3 consists of 14 residues. The germline V gene has CDR1 SEHNR and CDR2 FQNEAQ (reference sequence). The CDR3 is CASSSSTVYNEQFF. CDR3 nucleotides: TGTGCCAGCAGCTCCTCGACAGTTTACAATGAGCAGTTCTTC.